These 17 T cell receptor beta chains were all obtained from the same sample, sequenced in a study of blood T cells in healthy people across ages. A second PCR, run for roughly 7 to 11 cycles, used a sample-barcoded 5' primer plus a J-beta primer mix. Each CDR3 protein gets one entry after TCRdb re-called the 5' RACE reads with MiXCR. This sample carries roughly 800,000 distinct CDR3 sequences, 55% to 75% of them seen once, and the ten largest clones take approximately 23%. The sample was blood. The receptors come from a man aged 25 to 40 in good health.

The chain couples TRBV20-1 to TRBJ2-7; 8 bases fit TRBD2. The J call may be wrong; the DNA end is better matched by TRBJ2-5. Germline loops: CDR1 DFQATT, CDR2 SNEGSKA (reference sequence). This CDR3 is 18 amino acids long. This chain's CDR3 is CSARKTHAIAGTPETQYF. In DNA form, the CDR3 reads TGCAGTGCTAGAAAGACCCACGCTATAGCGGGAACCCCTGAGACCCAGTACTTC.

CDR3 residues: CAISVAGQVGEKLFF. CDR3 DNA: TGTGCCATCAGTGTGGCGGGACAGGTGGGAGAAAAACTGTTTTTT. V usage is TRBV10-3 and J usage is TRBJ1-4; 8 bases map to TRBD1. Germline CDR1 ENHRY, CDR2 SYGVKD. The J segment lost 8 bases and the V segment lost 4 bases, leaving 9 bases of the junction unmatched. CDR3 length: 15 residues.

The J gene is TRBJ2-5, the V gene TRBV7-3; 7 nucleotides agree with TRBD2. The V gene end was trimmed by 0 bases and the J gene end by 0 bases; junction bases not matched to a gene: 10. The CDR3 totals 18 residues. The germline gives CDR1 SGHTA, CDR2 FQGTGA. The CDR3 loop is CASSLTGRASGNQETQYF. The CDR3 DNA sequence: TGTGCCAGCAGCTTAACGGGCCGGGCTAGCGGCAACCAAGAGACCCAGTACTTC.

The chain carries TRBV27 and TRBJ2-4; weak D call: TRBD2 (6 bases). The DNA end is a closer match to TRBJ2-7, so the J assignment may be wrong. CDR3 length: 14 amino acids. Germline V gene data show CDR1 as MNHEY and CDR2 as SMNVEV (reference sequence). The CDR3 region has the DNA TGTGCCAGCAGTCCGACAGCGCGGGGAGACGAGCAGTACTTC. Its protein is CASSPTARGDEQYF.

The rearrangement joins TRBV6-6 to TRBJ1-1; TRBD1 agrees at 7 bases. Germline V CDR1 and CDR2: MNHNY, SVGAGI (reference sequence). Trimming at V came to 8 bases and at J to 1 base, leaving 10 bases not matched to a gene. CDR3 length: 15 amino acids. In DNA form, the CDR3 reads TGTGCCAGCTGCCGGGACAGCCTCCAGAACACTGAAGCTTTCTTT. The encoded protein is CASCRDSLQNTEAFF.

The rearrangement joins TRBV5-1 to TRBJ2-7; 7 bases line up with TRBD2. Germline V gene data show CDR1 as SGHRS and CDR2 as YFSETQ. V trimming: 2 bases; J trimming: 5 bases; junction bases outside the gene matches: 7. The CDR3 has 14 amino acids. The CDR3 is CASSFQGRGDEQYF. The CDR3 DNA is TGCGCCAGCAGCTTTCAAGGCCGGGGGGACGAGCAGTACTTC.

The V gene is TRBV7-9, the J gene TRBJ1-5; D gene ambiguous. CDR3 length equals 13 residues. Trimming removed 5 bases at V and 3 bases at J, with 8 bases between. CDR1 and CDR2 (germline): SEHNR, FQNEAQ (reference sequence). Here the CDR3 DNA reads TGTGCCAGCAGCGCAGGCCTCAATCAGCCCCAGCATTTT. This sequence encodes CASSAGLNQPQHF.

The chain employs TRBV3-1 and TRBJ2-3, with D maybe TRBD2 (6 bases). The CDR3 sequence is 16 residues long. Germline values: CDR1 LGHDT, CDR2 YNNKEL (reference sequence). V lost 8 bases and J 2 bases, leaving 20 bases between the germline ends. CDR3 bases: TGTGCCAGCGGAAAACCTGCGGGATTACTCACAGATACGCAGTATTTT. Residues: CASGKPAGLLTDTQYF.

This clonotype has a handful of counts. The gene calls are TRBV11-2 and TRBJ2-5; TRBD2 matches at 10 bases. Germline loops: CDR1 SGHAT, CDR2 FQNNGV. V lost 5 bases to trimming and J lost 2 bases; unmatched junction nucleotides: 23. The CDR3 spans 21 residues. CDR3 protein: CASSHKRLAGVRDRRQETQYF. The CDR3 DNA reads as TGTGCCAGCAGCCATAAACGGCTAGCGGGAGTCCGAGATCGAAGGCAAGAGACCCAGTACTTC. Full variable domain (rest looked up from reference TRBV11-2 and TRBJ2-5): EAGVAQSPRYKIIEKRQSVAFWCNPISGHATLYWYQQILGQGPKLLIQFQNNGVVDDSQLPKDRFSAERLKGVDSTLKIQPAKLEDSAVYLCASSHKRLAGVRDRRQETQYFGPGTRLLVL.

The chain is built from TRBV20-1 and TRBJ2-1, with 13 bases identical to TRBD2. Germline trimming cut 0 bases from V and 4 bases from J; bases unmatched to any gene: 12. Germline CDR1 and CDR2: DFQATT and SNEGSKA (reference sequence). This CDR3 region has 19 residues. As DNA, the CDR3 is TGCAGTGCTAGAGATGGAACTAGCGGGGGGGGACGGGTATACAATGAGCAGTTCTTC. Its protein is CSARDGTSGGGRVYNEQFF.

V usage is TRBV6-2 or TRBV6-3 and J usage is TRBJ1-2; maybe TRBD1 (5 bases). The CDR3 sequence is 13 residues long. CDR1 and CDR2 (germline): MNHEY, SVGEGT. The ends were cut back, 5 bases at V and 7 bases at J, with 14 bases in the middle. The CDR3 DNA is TGTGCCAGCAGTGACAGAAGGGCAGGTGGCTACACCTTC. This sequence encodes CASSDRRAGGYTF.

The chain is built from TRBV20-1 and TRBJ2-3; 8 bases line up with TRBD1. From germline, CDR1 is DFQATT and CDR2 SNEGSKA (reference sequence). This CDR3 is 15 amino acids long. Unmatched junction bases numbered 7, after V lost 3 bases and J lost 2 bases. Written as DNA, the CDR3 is TGCAGTGCTAGTCAGGGGGCCTCGCTCACAGATACGCAGTATTTT. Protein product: CSASQGASLTDTQYF.

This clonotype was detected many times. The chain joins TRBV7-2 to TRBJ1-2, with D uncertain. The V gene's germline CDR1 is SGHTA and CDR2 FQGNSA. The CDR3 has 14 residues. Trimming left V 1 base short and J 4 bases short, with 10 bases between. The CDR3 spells CASSLVLSGYGYTF. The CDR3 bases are TGTGCCAGCAGCTTAGTTTTGTCTGGCTATGGCTACACCTTC.

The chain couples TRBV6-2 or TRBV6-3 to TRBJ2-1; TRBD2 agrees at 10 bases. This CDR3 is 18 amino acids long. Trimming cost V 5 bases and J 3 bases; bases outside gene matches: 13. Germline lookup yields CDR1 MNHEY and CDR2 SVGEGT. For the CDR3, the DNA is TGTGCCAGCAGTCCCGGCTTCCCTCTAGCGGGAGTCTACAATGAGCAGTTCTTC. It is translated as CASSPGFPLAGVYNEQFF.

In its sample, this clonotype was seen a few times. The CDR3 is CSVYGQTGYNEQFF. CDR3 DNA: TGCAGCGTTTACGGACAGACAGGATACAATGAGCAGTTCTTC. J is TRBJ2-1 and V is TRBV29-1; weak D call: TRBD1 (6 bases). Per the germline V gene, CDR1 is SQVTM and CDR2 is ANQGSEA. V was clipped by 5 bases and J by 4 bases, with 15 bases between them. The CDR3 contains 14 residues.

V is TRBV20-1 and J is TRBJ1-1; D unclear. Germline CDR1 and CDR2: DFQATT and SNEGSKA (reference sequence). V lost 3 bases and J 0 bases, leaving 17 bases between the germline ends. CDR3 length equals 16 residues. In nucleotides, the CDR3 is TGCAGTGCTAGGGATACTCGGGGAGGCGTGAACACTGAAGCTTTCTTT. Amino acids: CSARDTRGGVNTEAFF.

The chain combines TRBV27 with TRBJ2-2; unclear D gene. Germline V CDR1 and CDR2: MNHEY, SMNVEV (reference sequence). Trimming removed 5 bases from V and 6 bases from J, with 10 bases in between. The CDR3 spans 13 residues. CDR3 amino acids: CASSVSGAGELFF. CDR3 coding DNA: TGTGCCAGCAGTGTTTCTGGGGCCGGGGAGCTGTTTTTT.